Presented here are 6 T cell receptor beta chains from one specimen sequenced in a study of T cells in localized non-small cell lung cancer. This table comes from immunoSEQ multiplex PCR, and its TCRdb copy is limited to in-frame clones, with some not included. The sample has over 45,000 clones, about 90% seen once; the top ten hold 22%. Here the sequenced sample was peripheral blood, taken before any cancer treatment. The receptors stem from a man aged 40-75 years with stage I squamous cell lung carcinoma.

The rearrangement uses TRBV7-6 and TRBJ2-7; maybe TRBD2 (6 bases). V gave up 6 bases and J gave up 0 bases, with 18 bases separating them. The CDR3 is 16 amino acids. The germline gives CDR1 SGHVS, CDR2 FNYEAQ. The CDR3 sequence: CASSFGGPLSSYEQYF. CDR3 sequence (DNA): TGTGCCAGCAGTTTTGGAGGGCCTCTCAGCTCCTACGAGCAGTACTTC.

This clone was counted once. The rearrangement uses TRBV10-3 and TRBJ1-5; tentatively, D is TRBD1 (6 bases). The CDR3 contains 16 residues. V was cut by 3 bases and J by 1 base, with 13 bases left in between. Germline V gene lookup returns CDR1 ENHRY and CDR2 SYGVKD. The CDR3 sequence is CAISEGQSLSNQPQHF. DNA of the CDR3: TGTGCCATCAGTGAAGGACAGAGCCTCAGCAATCAGCCCCAGCATTTT.

The genes are TRBV28 and TRBJ2-1; D is uncertain. Germline V gene lookup returns CDR1 MDHEN and CDR2 SYDVKM. The CDR3 runs 15 residues. V lost 6 bases and J lost 0, with 12 bases in between. The CDR3 region has the DNA TGTGCCAGCAGCACTTATCAGAGCTCCTACAATGAGCAGTTCTTC. Protein product: CASSTYQSSYNEQFF.

This clone was picked up a small number of times. The chain carries TRBV7-4 and TRBJ2-7; D unresolved. CDR1 is SGHVT and CDR2 is SQSDAQ in the germline V gene. V was cut by 5 bases and J by 5 bases, with 22 bases left in between. The CDR3 covers 16 residues. CDR3 region: CASSLPINRLGHEQYF. DNA for the CDR3: TGTGCCAGCAGCCTCCCCATAAATAGGTTGGGCCACGAGCAGTACTTC.

The genes are TRBV6-4 and TRBJ2-2; 11 nucleotides line up with TRBD2. Germline V gene data show CDR1 as MRHNA and CDR2 as SNTAGT. J gave up 5 bases and V 5 bases, and 4 bases lay outside the gene matches. The CDR3 spans 15 residues. This chain's CDR3 is CASSTLAGGTGELFF. In DNA form, the CDR3 reads TGTGCCAGCAGTACCCTAGCGGGAGGAACCGGGGAGCTGTTTTTT.

This clone was picked up one time. The same CDR3 also results from other DNA sequences found in this sample. The genes are TRBV30 and TRBJ1-5; 8 bases are a match to TRBD1. This CDR3 is built from 13 residues. Germline V CDR1 and CDR2: GTSNPN, SVGIG (reference sequence). The ends lost 0 bases at V and 7 bases at J; junction bases unmatched: 2. The CDR3 nucleotides are TGTGCCTGGAGTGTCAGGGGGCGGCAGCCCCAGCATTTT. This translates into CAWSVRGRQPQHF.